Shown below are 20 T cell receptor beta chains from a single sample sequenced in a study of cytomegalovirus exposure and HLA in healthy donors. PCR involved 60 Vbeta and 13 Jbeta primers. Using immunoSEQ multiplex PCR, the repertoire was profiled, and TCRdb retains in-frame clones only, with some absent. This table has some 180,000 clones, more than 65% appearing once. Material for sequencing was PBMCs. These receptors all come from a man aged 35-49 years in good health and CMV-seropositive.

This clone was seen once. The chain carries TRBV5-1 and TRBJ2-3; D remains ambiguous. V dropped 2 bases and J dropped 1 base, with 11 bases sitting between them. CDR1 and CDR2 (germline): SGHRS, YFSETQ. The CDR3 is 15 amino acids. The CDR3 DNA reads TGCGCCAGCAGCTTAATAGAGGCAGGCACAGATACGCAGTATTTT. Its translation is CASSLIEAGTDTQYF.

The CDR3 region is CASSQVQGWDYEQYF. CDR3 sequence (DNA): TGCGCCAGCAGCCAAGTCCAGGGATGGGACTACGAGCAGTACTTC. The gene calls are TRBV4-1 and TRBJ2-7, with D possibly matching TRBD1 (5 bases). Per germline, CDR1 MGHRA and CDR2 YSYEKL. This CDR3 is 15 amino acids long. The V end lost 1 base, the J end lost 3 bases, and 13 bases lay between the germline ends.

The rearrangement uses TRBV18 and TRBJ1-1, with D hard to call. Germline lookup yields CDR1 KGHSH and CDR2 LQKENI. The CDR3 runs 15 residues. The V and J ends lost 3 bases and 2 bases respectively, with 13 bases between them. The CDR3 sequence: CASSPDSVTNTEAFF. The CDR3 DNA sequence: TGTGCCAGCTCACCTGATTCAGTAACCAACACTGAAGCTTTCTTT.

Comments on this clone: At the DNA level, this CDR3 is encoded by other sequences in the same sample as well. This rearrangement joins TRBV15 to TRBJ2-3; unclear D gene. The ends were cut back, 0 bases at V and 4 bases at J, with 5 bases in the middle. Germline V gives CDR1 LNHNV, CDR2 YYDKDF (reference sequence). CDR3 length: 13 amino acids. CDR3 amino acids: CATSRDPADTQYF. The CDR3 DNA reads as TGTGCCACCAGCAGAGATCCCGCAGATACGCAGTATTTT.

The J gene is TRBJ1-4, the V gene TRBV18, with 8 bases aligning to TRBD1. The ends lost 3 bases at V and 3 bases at J; junction bases unmatched: 3. The CDR3 runs 15 residues. Germline values: CDR1 KGHSH, CDR2 LQKENI. The CDR3 DNA is TGTGCCAGCTCACCCGCGACAGGGGCTAATGAAAAACTGTTTTTT. Its translation is CASSPATGANEKLFF.

The gene calls are TRBV9 and TRBJ2-5; 12 bases align to TRBD2. V dropped 0 bases and J dropped 5; count of bases not matched to a gene: 5. Looked up from germline, CDR1 is SGDLS and CDR2 is YYNGEE. This CDR3 contains 16 residues. For the CDR3, the DNA is TGTGCCAGCAGCGTAGGAGGACTAGCGGGATTGGAGACCCAGTACTTC. It codes for CASSVGGLAGLETQYF. Based on the CDR3 plus reference TRBV9 and TRBJ2-5, the full variable domain is DSGVTQTPKHLITATGQRVTLRCSPRSGDLSVYWYQQSLDQGLQFLIQYYNGEERAKGNILERFSAQQFPDLHSELNLSSLELGDSALYFCASSVGGLAGLETQYFGPGTRLLVL.

This rearrangement joins TRBV7-2 to TRBJ2-7; D ambiguous. V was clipped by 4 bases and J by 0 bases, with 16 bases between them. This CDR3 contains 16 residues. The germline gives CDR1 SGHTA, CDR2 FQGNSA. The DNA of the CDR3 is TGTGCCAGCAGCTGCCCCCCGACACCGAGCTCCTACGAGCAGTACTTC. This encodes CASSCPPTPSSYEQYF. Complete variable domain (other parts from reference TRBV7-2 and TRBJ2-7): GAGVSQSPSNKVTEKGKDVELRCDPISGHTALYWYRQSLGQGLEFLIYFQGNSAPDKSGLPSDRFSAERTGGSVSTLTIQRTQQEDSAVYLCASSCPPTPSSYEQYFGPGTRLTVT.

This chain joins TRBV18 and TRBJ2-5, with TRBD2 as a possible D gene (6 bases). CDR1 and CDR2 from the germline V gene are KGHSH and LQKENI. Trimming pared 1 base from V and 5 bases from J, leaving 14 bases between. The CDR3 is 15 residues long. Written as DNA, the CDR3 is TGTGCCAGCTCACCACTTTTCGGGAGCGGGGAGACCCAGTACTTC. Protein: CASSPLFGSGETQYF. Using reference TRBV18 and TRBJ2-5 for the parts outside the CDR3, the full variable domain is NAGVMQNPRHLVRRRGQEARLRCSPMKGHSHVYWYRQLPEEGLKFMVYLQKENIIDESGMPKERFSAEFPKEGPSILRIQQVVRGDSAAYFCASSPLFGSGETQYFGPGTRLLVL.

V gene TRBV2 combines with J gene TRBJ1-5, with 10 bases identical to TRBD1. This CDR3 spans 15 amino acids. Germline V CDR1 and CDR2: SNHLY, FYNNEI. V shed 6 bases and J 1 base; nucleotides not matched to a gene: 3. CDR3 nucleotides: TGTGCCAGCAGCGGGACAGGGGCAAGCAATCAGCCCCAGCATTTT. This sequence encodes CASSGTGASNQPQHF. Complete variable domain (other parts from reference TRBV2 and TRBJ1-5): EPEVTQTPSHQVTQMGQEVILRCVPISNHLYFYWYRQILGQKVEFLVSFYNNEISEKSEIFDDQFSVERPDGSNFTLKIRSTKLEDSAMYFCASSGTGASNQPQHFGDGTRLSIL.

This clone is a singleton in its sample. The rearrangement joins TRBV29-1 to TRBJ2-7; D perhaps matches TRBD2 (6 bases). The germline CDR1 and CDR2 sequences are SQVTM and ANQGSEA. The CDR3 has 13 residues. Trimming cost V 4 bases and J 3 bases, with 13 bases left between them. The CDR3 region is CSVGLAGFYEQYF. CDR3 bases: TGCAGCGTTGGACTTGCGGGATTCTACGAGCAGTACTTC.

The V gene is TRBV6-5, the J gene TRBJ2-1; weak D call: TRBD2 (5 bases). The germline gives CDR1 MNHEY, CDR2 SVGAGI. This CDR3 region has 16 residues. V lost 0 bases and J 8 bases, leaving 17 bases between the germline ends. The CDR3 reads CASSYSSGLESDEQFF. CDR3 DNA: TGTGCCAGCAGTTACTCGTCTGGACTCGAGTCGGATGAGCAGTTCTTC.

This clone was observed a single time. This sequence joins TRBV11-2 and TRBJ2-7, with 10 bases identical to TRBD2. The germline V gene has CDR1 SGHAT and CDR2 FQNNGV. V shed 3 bases and J 0 bases; nucleotides not matched to a gene: 2. The CDR3 totals 15 residues. CDR3 region: CASSFGLADSYEQYF. The CDR3 DNA sequence: TGTGCCAGCAGCTTCGGACTAGCGGACTCCTACGAGCAGTACTTC.

This clone occurred a few times. The rearrangement uses TRBV6-5 and TRBJ2-2, with 10 bases aligning to TRBD2. Germline loops: CDR1 MNHEY, CDR2 SVGAGI. The CDR3 runs to 15 residues. The junction had 3 bases not matched to a gene; V was cut back by 7 bases and J by 1 base. The CDR3 DNA is TGTGCCAGCATTTGGACTAGCGGGAACACCGGGGAGCTGTTTTTT. This translates into CASIWTSGNTGELFF.

The chain has TRBV19 and TRBJ2-1, with 8 nucleotides matching TRBD1. Germline CDR1 reads LNHDA; CDR2 reads SQIVND (reference sequence). Trimming at V came to 6 bases and at J to 1 base, leaving 5 bases not matched to a gene. CDR3 size: 15 residues. CDR3 loop: CASSWTGRSYNEQFF. For the CDR3, the DNA is TGTGCCAGTAGCTGGACAGGGAGGTCCTACAATGAGCAGTTCTTC.

This clone was counted only a few times. The chain links TRBV11-2 to TRBJ2-1; the D gene is possibly TRBD2 (6 bases). Trimming shortened V by 5 bases and J by 1 base, and 9 bases separated the two germline ends. Germline V gives CDR1 SGHAT, CDR2 FQNNGV. The CDR3 runs 14 residues. Here the CDR3 reads CASSLGGSYNEQFF. The DNA of the CDR3 is TGTGCCAGCAGCCTCGGGGGATCCTACAATGAGCAGTTCTTC.

This CDR3 reads CASSPTQGPLSYEQYF. CDR3 in DNA: TGTGCCAGCTCACCTACGCAGGGGCCTCTCTCCTACGAGCAGTACTTC. This sequence joins TRBV18 and TRBJ2-7, with D possibly matching TRBD1 (6 bases). Germline CDR1 KGHSH, CDR2 LQKENI. V was shortened by 3 bases and J by 0 bases, with 15 bases between the two germline ends. The CDR3 sequence is 16 residues long.

The chain recombines TRBV27 with TRBJ1-1, with D maybe TRBD1 (5 bases). Germline V gene data show CDR1 as MNHEY and CDR2 as SMNVEV (reference sequence). The CDR3 has 17 residues. The V and J ends lost 2 bases and 0 bases respectively, with 16 bases between them. This CDR3 is CASSLGRGLSMNTEAFF. In DNA form, the CDR3 reads TGTGCCAGCAGTTTAGGACGGGGACTTTCCATGAACACTGAAGCTTTCTTT.

J is TRBJ1-6 and V is TRBV18; D not resolved. This CDR3 has 15 residues. The germline V gene encodes CDR1 KGHSH and CDR2 LQKENI. Trimming stripped 6 bases from V and 7 bases from J, with 16 bases between. The CDR3 DNA follows: TGTGCCAGCTCCAAAAATGAGGGTAGGAATTCACCCCTCCACTTT. Translated, it gives CASSKNEGRNSPLHF.

The chain links TRBV5-1 to TRBJ2-5; a weak D match, TRBD1 (5 bases). CDR1 SGHRS and CDR2 YFSETQ come from the germline V gene. This CDR3 has 13 residues. The V gene lost 2 bases and the J gene lost 5 bases, with 10 bases spanning the gap. For the CDR3, the DNA is TGCGCCAGCAGCTTTAGGGGCGCTGAGACCCAGTACTTC. Its translation: CASSFRGAETQYF.

The V call is TRBV6-1, the J call TRBJ1-2, with TRBD1 matching 8 bases. The trim removed 5 bases at V and 3 bases at J, leaving 2 bases unmatched. Germline V gives CDR1 MNHNS, CDR2 SASEGT. CDR3 length: 13 residues. The CDR3 DNA is TGTGCCAGCAGTTTGGACAGGGACTATGGCTACACCTTC. Amino acids: CASSLDRDYGYTF.